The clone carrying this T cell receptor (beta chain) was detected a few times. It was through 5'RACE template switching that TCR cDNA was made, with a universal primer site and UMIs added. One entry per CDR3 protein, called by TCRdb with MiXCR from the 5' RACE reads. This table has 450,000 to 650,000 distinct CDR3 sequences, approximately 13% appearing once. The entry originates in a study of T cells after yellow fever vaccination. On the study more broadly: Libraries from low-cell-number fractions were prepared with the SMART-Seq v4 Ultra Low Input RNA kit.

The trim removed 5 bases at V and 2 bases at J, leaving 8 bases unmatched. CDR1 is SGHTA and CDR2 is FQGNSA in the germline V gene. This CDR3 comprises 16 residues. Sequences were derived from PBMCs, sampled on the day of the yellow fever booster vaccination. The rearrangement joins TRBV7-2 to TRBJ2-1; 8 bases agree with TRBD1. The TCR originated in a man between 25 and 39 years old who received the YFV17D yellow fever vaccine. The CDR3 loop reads CASSNKTGAPYNEQFF. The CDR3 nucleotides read TGTGCCAGCAGCAACAAGACAGGGGCACCCTACAATGAGCAGTTCTTC. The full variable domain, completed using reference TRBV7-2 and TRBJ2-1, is GAGVSQSPSNKVTEKGKDVELRCDPISGHTALYWYRQSLGQGLEFLIYFQGNSAPDKSGLPSDRFSAERTGGSVSTLTIQRTQQEDSAVYLCASSNKTGAPYNEQFFGPGTRLTVL.